This TCR beta chain was sequenced in a study of cytomegalovirus exposure and HLA in healthy donors. Study-wide context: Previous work identified roughly 110 million unique TCR beta sequences from around 170 million T cells.

The CDR3 runs 14 residues. Per the germline V gene, CDR1 is MNHEY and CDR2 is SVGAGI. Germline trimming cut 3 bases from V and 5 bases from J; bases unmatched to any gene: 5. The study, taken as a whole, reports: DRB1 had the most TCR associations and HLA-C the fewest, a later analysis found, with rates varying by HLA locus. Serostatus for CMV was the only available immune exposure information. In a later analysis, at a false discovery rate of 0.05, roughly 17,000 TCR beta sequences were associated with HLA alleles.

PCR was performed using 60 Vbeta and 13 Jbeta primers. Measured with immunoSEQ multiplex PCR; TCRdb has only the in-frame clones, and not every one. This sample has about 130,000 clones, with 17% found just once. In regard to this clone: What it recognizes is unknown.

The rearrangement links TRBV6-5 to TRBJ2-7; 9 bases agree with TRBD1. The receptor comes from a female donor in good health and CMV-seropositive. Sequenced: PBMCs. The CDR3 loop is CASSYKGQGNEQYF. CDR3 bases: TGTGCCAGCAGTTATAAGGGACAGGGTAACGAGCAGTACTTC.